These 25 T cell receptor beta chains were all obtained from the same sample, sequenced in a study of blood T cell repertoires in COVID-19 (dated by TCRdb to the early 2020s). Libraries were made using the immunoSEQ multiplex PCR assay. TCRdb stores this immuneACCESS table with in-frame sequences only. Part of the clones is absent; in the studies checked, under half of the shortfall reflects unresolved V genes, and no reason is known for the rest. The sample profile shows hundreds of thousands of clones; around 84% of them were found once. Of the sample, around 7% is held by the ten largest clones. Sequenced material: PBMCs or T cells enriched from blood (not recorded which). The source is a middle-aged woman with acute COVID-19.

The chain recombines TRBV7-2 with TRBJ2-1; 11 positions match TRBD2. The CDR3 consists of 17 residues. Germline V gives CDR1 SGHTA, CDR2 FQGNSA. V gave up 0 bases and J gave up 6 bases; unmatched junction bases: 7. CDR3 region: CASSLAPTSGKSNEQFF. DNA of the CDR3: TGTGCCAGCAGCTTAGCTCCGACTAGCGGGAAGAGCAATGAGCAGTTCTTC.

CDR3 DNA: TGTGCCAGCAGACTAGCGAACACCGGGGAGCTGTTTTTT. It translates to CASRLANTGELFF. J is TRBJ2-2 and V is TRBV28, with D possibly being TRBD2 (5 bases). The germline CDR1 and CDR2 sequences are MDHEN and SYDVKM. The CDR3 consists of 13 residues. V lost 6 bases, J lost 0 bases, and 5 bases lay in between. Full variable domain (remainder filled in from reference TRBV28 and TRBJ2-2): DVKVTQSSRYLVKRTGEKVFLECVQDMDHENMFWYRQDPGLGLRLIYFSYDVKMKEKGDIPEGYSVSREKKERFSLILESASTNQTSMYLCASRLANTGELFFGEGSRLTVL.

The chain has TRBV5-1 and TRBJ1-5, with TRBD1 as a possible D gene (5 bases). The CDR3 consists of 13 residues. V was cut by 3 bases and J by 3 bases, with 7 bases left in between. Germline CDR1 reads SGHRS; CDR2 reads YFSETQ. CDR3 sequence (DNA): TGCGCCAGCAGCTCGGGACTCAATCAGCCCCAGCATTTT. Translated: CASSSGLNQPQHF. Full variable domain (rest looked up from reference TRBV5-1 and TRBJ1-5): KAGVTQTPRYLIKTRGQQVTLSCSPISGHRSVSWYQQTPGQGLQFLFEYFSETQRNKGNFPGRFSGRQFSNSRSEMNVSTLELGDSALYLCASSSGLNQPQHFGDGTRLSIL.

The sample holds many counts of this clone. V is TRBV7-9 and J is TRBJ2-7, with TRBD2 as a possible D gene (6 bases). There are 16 residues in the CDR3. V shed 5 bases and J shed 2 bases, with 19 bases lying between them. CDR1 and CDR2 from the germline V gene are SEHNR and FQNEAQ (reference sequence). CDR3: CASSPLSAGTPYEQYF. DNA of the CDR3: TGTGCCAGCAGCCCACTCTCGGCGGGGACCCCCTACGAGCAGTACTTC.

About this clone itself: The sample carries other DNA sequences with the same CDR3. The chain links TRBV3-1 (or the pseudogene TRBV3-2) to TRBJ1-3; D not resolved. The CDR3 has 14 amino acids. V was shortened by 1 base and J by 2 bases, with 6 bases between the two germline ends. Per germline, CDR1 LGHDT and CDR2 YNNKEL (reference sequence). The CDR3 nucleotides read TGTGCCAGCAGCCAAGGAGGAACTGGAAACACCATATATTTT. Translated: CASSQGGTGNTIYF.

This clone was seen more than once but under ten times. V is TRBV2 and J is TRBJ2-1; D is uncertain. This CDR3 spans 13 amino acids. From germline, CDR1 is SNHLY and CDR2 FYNNEI. Trimming stripped 7 bases from V and 2 bases from J, with 9 bases between. The CDR3 loop reads CASNLVAYNEQFF. CDR3 nucleotides: TGTGCCAGCAACCTAGTCGCCTACAATGAGCAGTTCTTC.

The chain carries TRBV3-1 (or the pseudogene TRBV3-2) and TRBJ2-5, with 10 nucleotides matching TRBD2. Germline CDR1 LGHDT, CDR2 YNNKEL (reference sequence). CDR3 length: 16 amino acids. The trim removed 1 base at V and 5 bases at J, leaving 7 bases unmatched. CDR3 loop: CASSQGSAGGAETQYF. CDR3 nucleotide sequence: TGTGCCAGCAGCCAAGGATCAGCGGGGGGGGCGGAGACCCAGTACTTC.

The rearrangement uses TRBV5-1 and TRBJ1-1; TRBD1 matches 12 bases. Germline V lookup: CDR1 SGHRS, CDR2 YFSETQ. The length of the CDR3 is 15 residues. V was pared by 0 bases and J by 4 bases, with 1 base of the junction left unmatched. CDR3 loop: CASSLAGQGATEAFF. CDR3 sequence (DNA): TGCGCCAGCAGCTTGGCGGGACAGGGGGCCACTGAAGCTTTCTTT. The full variable domain, with the rest looked up from reference TRBV5-1 and TRBJ1-1, is KAGVTQTPRYLIKTRGQQVTLSCSPISGHRSVSWYQQTPGQGLQFLFEYFSETQRNKGNFPGRFSGRQFSNSRSEMNVSTLELGDSALYLCASSLAGQGATEAFFGQGTRLTVV.

The rearrangement links TRBV5-4 to TRBJ1-1; tentatively, D is TRBD1 (5 bases). The V gene lost 0 bases and the J gene lost 0 bases, with 9 bases spanning the gap. This CDR3 spans 15 amino acids. CDR1 SGHNT and CDR2 YYREEE come from the germline V gene (reference sequence). The DNA for the CDR3 is TGTGCCAGCAGCTTGGACAGGCTAATGAACACTGAAGCTTTCTTT. As protein: CASSLDRLMNTEAFF.

V gene TRBV11-2 combines with J gene TRBJ2-1, with TRBD2 matching 8 bases. The germline gives CDR1 SGHAT, CDR2 FQNNGV. With 4 bases clipped from V and 8 bases from J, the junction kept 10 bases outside the gene matches. The CDR3 length is 15 residues. The CDR3 protein is CASSSIDGRVDEQFF. CDR3 bases: TGTGCCAGCAGCTCGATCGACGGGAGGGTCGATGAGCAGTTCTTC. The whole variable domain, remainder taken from reference TRBV11-2 and TRBJ2-1, is EAGVAQSPRYKIIEKRQSVAFWCNPISGHATLYWYQQILGQGPKLLIQFQNNGVVDDSQLPKDRFSAERLKGVDSTLKIQPAKLEDSAVYLCASSSIDGRVDEQFFGPGTRLTVL.

J is TRBJ2-3 and V is TRBV28; no firm D call. The CDR3 loop spans 14 amino acids. The V and J ends lost 3 bases and 0 bases respectively, with 7 bases between them. CDR1 is MDHEN, CDR2 SYDVKM, per germline. The CDR3, as DNA: TGTGCCAGCAGTTTCTTACAGAGCACAGATACGCAGTATTTT. This gives the protein CASSFLQSTDTQYF.

The V gene is TRBV9, the J gene TRBJ1-3; D may be TRBD1 (6 bases). The CDR3 covers 16 residues. The germline V gene encodes CDR1 SGDLS and CDR2 YYNGEE. V lost 2 bases, J lost 0 bases, and 12 bases lay in between. CDR3: CASSVDGTSSGNTIYF. CDR3 DNA: TGTGCCAGCAGCGTTGACGGGACAAGCTCTGGAAACACCATATATTTT.

Many counts were recorded for this clone. CDR3 protein: CASSVGGAPTGELFF. In DNA, the CDR3 is TGTGCCAGCAGCGTAGGGGGAGCTCCCACCGGGGAGCTGTTTTTT. The chain has TRBV9 and TRBJ2-2; perhaps TRBD2 as D (5 bases). Per the germline V gene, CDR1 is SGDLS and CDR2 is YYNGEE. Trimming took 0 bases from V and 4 from J, leaving 10 bases between them. The CDR3 consists of 15 residues.

The CDR3 sequence is CASSQVRDQETQYF. The CDR3 nucleotides are TGTGCCAGCAGCCAAGTAAGAGACCAAGAGACCCAGTACTTC. This sequence joins TRBV3-1 (or the pseudogene TRBV3-2) and TRBJ2-5, with D hard to call. Trimming left V 1 base short and J 0 bases short, with 6 bases between. This CDR3 region has 14 residues. Germline assignment: CDR1 LGHDT and CDR2 YNNKEL (reference sequence).

This clone was seen a single time. The V gene is TRBV6-5, the J gene TRBJ2-7; TRBD2 is a possible D gene (6 bases). Trimming stripped 7 bases from V and 2 bases from J, with 9 bases between. Per the germline V gene, CDR1 is MNHEY and CDR2 is SVGAGI. CDR3 length equals 12 residues. CDR3 region: CASIGGTYEQYF. CDR3 bases: TGTGCCAGCATCGGCGGGACCTACGAGCAGTACTTC.

This clone was observed a few times. The rearrangement links TRBV21-1 to TRBJ2-5; the D segment call TRBD2 is taken from the table without a DNA check. TRBV21-1 is recorded as a pseudogene. The CDR3 is 18 residues long. CDR3 protein: CASSKSPHSTAGVQTQYF. CDR3 nucleotides: TGTGCCAGCAGCAAATCGCCCCACTCCACAGCGGGAGTACAGACCCAGTACTTC.

This chain uses TRBV3-1 (or the pseudogene TRBV3-2) with TRBJ2-7; 8 nucleotides line up with TRBD2. Germline-derived CDR1 and CDR2 are LGHDT and YNNKEL (reference sequence). The CDR3 extends over 15 amino acids. Losses at the gene ends were 3 bases for V and 7 bases for J; bases not matched to a gene: 11. CDR3 nucleotides: TGTGCCAGCAGCCACCTCAGAGGGAGCGGGGGAGAGCAGTACTTC. Amino acid sequence: CASSHLRGSGGEQYF.

V gene TRBV2 combines with J gene TRBJ1-5; TRBD1 is a possible D gene (6 bases). The germline V and J ends were trimmed by 7 bases and 9 bases, with 16 bases remaining between them. Germline-derived CDR1 and CDR2 are SNHLY and FYNNEI. This CDR3 has 13 residues. The CDR3 DNA reads as TGTGCCAGCACGGCAGGGGCTTCCCGGCCCCAGCATTTT. This gives the protein CASTAGASRPQHF.

This chain joins TRBV11-2 and TRBJ2-1; D is perhaps TRBD2 (5 bases). Trimming took 1 base from V and 9 from J, leaving 16 bases between them. Germline V lookup: CDR1 SGHAT, CDR2 FQNNGV. CDR3 size: 15 residues. For the CDR3, the DNA is TGTGCCAGCAGCTTAGGGGTGTCAGCGGACTTTGAGCAGTTCTTC. Protein product: CASSLGVSADFEQFF. Full variable domain (rest looked up from reference TRBV11-2 and TRBJ2-1): EAGVAQSPRYKIIEKRQSVAFWCNPISGHATLYWYQQILGQGPKLLIQFQNNGVVDDSQLPKDRFSAERLKGVDSTLKIQPAKLEDSAVYLCASSLGVSADFEQFFGPGTRLTVL.

The V call is TRBV28, the J call TRBJ2-7; D is possibly TRBD2 (5 bases). Germline V gene sequence: CDR1 MDHEN, CDR2 SYDVKM. V lost 6 bases and J lost 3, with 12 bases in between. The CDR3 loop spans 13 amino acids. Here the CDR3 DNA reads TGTGCCAGCAGGGGATTCGGGGTCTACGAGCAGTACTTC. Protein: CASRGFGVYEQYF.

The genes are TRBV6-6 and TRBJ1-1, with D possibly being TRBD1 (5 bases). With 5 bases removed from V and 1 base from J, the gap between germline ends came to 20 bases. The CDR3 sequence is 17 residues long. Germline V gene lookup returns CDR1 MNHNY and CDR2 SVGAGI (reference sequence). The CDR3 coding sequence is TGTGCCAGCAGTCCGCTCGAATACGGGGGTGAGAACACTGAAGCTTTCTTT. Encoded protein: CASSPLEYGGENTEAFF.

The chain uses TRBV2 and TRBJ2-5; the match to TRBD1 covers 9 bases. The CDR3 has 15 amino acids. In germline, CDR1 is SNHLY, CDR2 FYNNEI. The J segment lost 1 base and the V segment lost 7 bases, leaving 7 bases of the junction unmatched. The CDR3 nucleotides are TGTGCCAGCATCCCCGGGACAGGGATCCAAGAGACCCAGTACTTC. It is translated as CASIPGTGIQETQYF.

The chain recombines TRBV6-2 or TRBV6-3 with TRBJ1-5, with a tentative D call TRBD1 (5 bases). V was pared by 6 bases and J by 11 bases, with 20 bases between. In germline, CDR1 is MNHEY, CDR2 SVGEGT. The CDR3 totals 14 residues. The DNA of the CDR3 is TGTGCCAGCAGCCGCCCGGGACTCTCCGAATCCCAGCATTTT. Protein sequence: CASSRPGLSESQHF.

This clone is medium-sized (0.01 to 0.1%) within its sample. CDR3 in DNA: TGTGCCTGGGGAAGACTAGCGAACACCGGGGAGCTGTTTTTT. Translated, it gives CAWGRLANTGELFF. This chain connects TRBV30 to TRBJ2-2; D is perhaps TRBD2 (6 bases). The CDR3 sequence is 14 residues long. V lost 5 bases and J lost 0, with 10 bases in between. CDR1 is GTSNPN, CDR2 SVGIG, per germline (reference sequence). Combining the CDR3 with reference TRBV30 and TRBJ2-2 gives the whole variable domain SQTIHQWPATLVQPVGSPLSLECTVEGTSNPNLYWYRQAAGRGLQLLFYSVGIGQISSEVPQNLSASRPQDRQFILSSKKLLLSDSGFYLCAWGRLANTGELFFGEGSRLTVL.

The chain employs TRBV5-1 and TRBJ1-2; 9 bases agree with TRBD1. CDR1 is SGHRS and CDR2 is YFSETQ in the germline V gene. This CDR3 has 18 amino acids. V lost 4 bases to trimming and J lost 8 bases; unmatched junction nucleotides: 21. CDR3 bases: TGCGCCAGCAGCCTGACTCCCCAGTCCCCCGGGACAGGGTTCGGCTACACCTTC. Amino acid sequence: CASSLTPQSPGTGFGYTF.